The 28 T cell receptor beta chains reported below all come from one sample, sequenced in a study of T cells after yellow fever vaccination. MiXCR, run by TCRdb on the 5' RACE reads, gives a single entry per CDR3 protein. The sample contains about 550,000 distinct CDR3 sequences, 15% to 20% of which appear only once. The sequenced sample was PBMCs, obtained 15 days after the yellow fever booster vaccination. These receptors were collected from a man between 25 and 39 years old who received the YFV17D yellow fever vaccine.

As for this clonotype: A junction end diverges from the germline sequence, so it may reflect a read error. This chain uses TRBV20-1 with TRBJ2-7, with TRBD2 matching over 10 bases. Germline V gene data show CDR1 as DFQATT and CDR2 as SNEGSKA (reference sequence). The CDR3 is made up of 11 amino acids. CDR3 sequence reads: CSAKTSGLPEF. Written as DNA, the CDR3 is TGCAGTGCTAAGACTAGCGGGCTTCCTGAATTC.

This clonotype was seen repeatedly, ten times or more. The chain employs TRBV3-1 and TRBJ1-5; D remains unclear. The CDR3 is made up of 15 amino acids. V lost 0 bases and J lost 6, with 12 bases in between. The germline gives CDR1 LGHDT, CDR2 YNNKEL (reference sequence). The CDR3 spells CASSQDGRGSQPQHF. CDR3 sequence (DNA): TGTGCCAGCAGCCAAGATGGACGGGGTAGTCAGCCCCAGCATTTT.

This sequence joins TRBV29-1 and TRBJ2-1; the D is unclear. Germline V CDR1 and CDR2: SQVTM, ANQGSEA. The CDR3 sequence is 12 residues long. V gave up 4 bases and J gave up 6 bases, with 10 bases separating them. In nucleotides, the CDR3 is TGCAGCGTTGTGGTTGCCGCCAATGAGCAGTTCTTC. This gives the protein CSVVVAANEQFF.

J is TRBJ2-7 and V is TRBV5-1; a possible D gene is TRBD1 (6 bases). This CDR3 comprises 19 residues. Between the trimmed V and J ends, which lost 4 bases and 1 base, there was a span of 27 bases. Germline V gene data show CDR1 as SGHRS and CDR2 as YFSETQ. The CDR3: CASSRRDTPPMGVSYEQYF. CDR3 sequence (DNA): TGCGCCAGCAGCCGCCGGGACACGCCGCCGATGGGGGTTTCCTACGAGCAGTACTTC.

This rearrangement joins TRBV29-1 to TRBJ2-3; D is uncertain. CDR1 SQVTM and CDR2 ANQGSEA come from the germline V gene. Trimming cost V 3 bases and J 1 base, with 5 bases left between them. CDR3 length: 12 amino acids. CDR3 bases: TGCAGCGTTGACCCAGGCACAGATACGCAGTATTTT. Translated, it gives CSVDPGTDTQYF.

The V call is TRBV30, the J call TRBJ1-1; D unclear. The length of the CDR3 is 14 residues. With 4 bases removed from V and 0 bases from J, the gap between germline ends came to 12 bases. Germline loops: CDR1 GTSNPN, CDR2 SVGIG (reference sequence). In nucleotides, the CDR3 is TGTGCCTGGACCTATTATCTATTGAACACTGAAGCTTTCTTT. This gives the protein CAWTYYLLNTEAFF.

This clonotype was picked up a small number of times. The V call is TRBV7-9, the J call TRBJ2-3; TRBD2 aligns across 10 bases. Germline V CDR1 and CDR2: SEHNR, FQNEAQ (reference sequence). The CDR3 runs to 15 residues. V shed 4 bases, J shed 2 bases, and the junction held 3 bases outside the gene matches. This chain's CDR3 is CASSYTSGNTDTQYF. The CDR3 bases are TGTGCCAGCAGCTACACTAGCGGGAACACAGATACGCAGTATTTT.

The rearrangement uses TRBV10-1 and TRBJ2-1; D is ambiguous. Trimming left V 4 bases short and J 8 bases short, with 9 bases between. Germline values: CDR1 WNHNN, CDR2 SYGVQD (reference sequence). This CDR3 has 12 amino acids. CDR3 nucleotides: TGCGCCAGCAGTGGTCCTAGTGATGAGCAGTTCTTC. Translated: CASSGPSDEQFF.

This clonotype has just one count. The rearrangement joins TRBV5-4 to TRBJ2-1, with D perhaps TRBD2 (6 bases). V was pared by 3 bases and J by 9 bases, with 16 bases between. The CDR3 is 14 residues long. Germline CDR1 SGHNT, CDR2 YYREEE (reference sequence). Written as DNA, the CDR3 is TGTGCCAGCAGCTCCACTCTACCGGGGGTTGAGCAGTTCTTC. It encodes CASSSTLPGVEQFF.

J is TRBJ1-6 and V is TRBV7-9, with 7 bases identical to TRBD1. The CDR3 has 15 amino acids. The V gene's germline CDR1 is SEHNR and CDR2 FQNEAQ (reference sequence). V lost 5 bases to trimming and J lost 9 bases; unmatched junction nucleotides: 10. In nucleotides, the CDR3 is TGTGCCAGCAGCGCGTCCGGGACAGATGTTTCACCCCTCCACTTT. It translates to CASSASGTDVSPLHF.

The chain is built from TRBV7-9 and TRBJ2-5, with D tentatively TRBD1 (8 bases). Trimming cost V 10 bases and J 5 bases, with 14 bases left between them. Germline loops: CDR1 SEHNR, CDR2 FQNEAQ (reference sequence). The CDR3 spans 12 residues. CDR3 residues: CATGQGGETQYF. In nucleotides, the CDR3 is TGTGCCACTGGACAGGGAGGGGAGACCCAGTACTTC.

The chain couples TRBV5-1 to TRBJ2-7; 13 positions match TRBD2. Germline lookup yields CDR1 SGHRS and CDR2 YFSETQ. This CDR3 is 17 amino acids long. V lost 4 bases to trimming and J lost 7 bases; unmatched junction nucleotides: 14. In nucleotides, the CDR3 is TGCGCCAGCAGCACAACTAGCGGGAGGGCGACGTTCGGTGAGCAGTACTTC. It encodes CASSTTSGRATFGEQYF.

The CDR3 nucleotides are TGTGGTTCCGGGAGGCCGAACACCGGGGAGCTGTTTTTT. Protein sequence: CGSGRPNTGELFF. The genes are TRBV7-2 and TRBJ2-2; 7 nucleotides match TRBD2. Germline V gene lookup returns CDR1 SGHTA and CDR2 FQGNSA. CDR3 length equals 13 residues.

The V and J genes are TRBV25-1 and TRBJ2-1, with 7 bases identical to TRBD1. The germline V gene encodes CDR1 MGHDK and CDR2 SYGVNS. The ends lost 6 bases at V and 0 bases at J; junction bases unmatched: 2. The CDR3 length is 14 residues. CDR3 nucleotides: TGTGCCAGCAGCGCAGGGGGCTCCTACAATGAGCAGTTCTTC. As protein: CASSAGGSYNEQFF.

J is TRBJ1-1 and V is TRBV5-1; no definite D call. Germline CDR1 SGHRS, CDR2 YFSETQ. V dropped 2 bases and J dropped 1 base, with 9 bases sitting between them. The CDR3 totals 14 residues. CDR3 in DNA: TGCGCCAGCAGCTTTGTGGCGGAGAACACTGAAGCTTTCTTT. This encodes CASSFVAENTEAFF.

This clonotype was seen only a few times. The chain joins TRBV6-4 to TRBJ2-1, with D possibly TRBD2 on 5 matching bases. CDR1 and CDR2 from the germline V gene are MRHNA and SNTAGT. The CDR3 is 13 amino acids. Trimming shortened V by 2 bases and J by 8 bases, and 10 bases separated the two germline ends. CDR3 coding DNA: TGTGCCAGCAGTGACGAGAGGGCCGATGAGCAGTTCTTC. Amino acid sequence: CASSDERADEQFF.

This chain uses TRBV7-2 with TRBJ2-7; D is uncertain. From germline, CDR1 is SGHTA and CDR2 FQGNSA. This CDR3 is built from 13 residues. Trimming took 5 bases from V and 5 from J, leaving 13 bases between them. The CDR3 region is CASSPRAGDEQYF. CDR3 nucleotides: TGTGCCAGCAGCCCACGGGCTGGCGACGAGCAGTACTTC.

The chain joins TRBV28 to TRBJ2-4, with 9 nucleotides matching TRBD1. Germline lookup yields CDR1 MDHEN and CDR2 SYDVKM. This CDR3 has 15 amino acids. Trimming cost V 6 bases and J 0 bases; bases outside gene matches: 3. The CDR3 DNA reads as TGTGCCAGCAGAACAGGGGGCGCAGCCAAAAACATTCAGTACTTC. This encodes CASRTGGAAKNIQYF.

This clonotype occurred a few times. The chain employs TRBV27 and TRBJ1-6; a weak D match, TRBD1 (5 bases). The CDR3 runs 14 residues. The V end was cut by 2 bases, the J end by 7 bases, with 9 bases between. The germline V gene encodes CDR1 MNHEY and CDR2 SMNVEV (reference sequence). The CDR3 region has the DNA TGTGCCAGCAGTTTAATGGGGCCGAATTCACCCCTCCACTTT. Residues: CASSLMGPNSPLHF.

The CDR3 DNA follows: TGCAGCGTTGAGGCAGGGTTAATAGAGACCCAGTACTTC. It codes for CSVEAGLIETQYF. The rearrangement links TRBV29-1 to TRBJ2-5; tentative D call: TRBD1 (5 bases). Trimming removed 3 bases at V and 4 bases at J, with 12 bases between. Germline CDR1 SQVTM, CDR2 ANQGSEA. The CDR3 is made up of 13 amino acids.

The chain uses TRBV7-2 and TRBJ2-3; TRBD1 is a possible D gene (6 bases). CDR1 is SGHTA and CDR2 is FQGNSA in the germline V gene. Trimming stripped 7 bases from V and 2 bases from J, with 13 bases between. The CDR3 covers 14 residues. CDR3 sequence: CASNHVGATDTQYF. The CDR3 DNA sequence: TGTGCCAGCAACCACGTGGGGGCCACAGATACGCAGTATTTT. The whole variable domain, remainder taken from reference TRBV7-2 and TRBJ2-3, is GAGVSQSPSNKVTEKGKDVELRCDPISGHTALYWYRQSLGQGLEFLIYFQGNSAPDKSGLPSDRFSAERTGGSVSTLTIQRTQQEDSAVYLCASNHVGATDTQYFGPGTRLTVL.

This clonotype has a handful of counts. This CDR3 is CSVGRAGSQETQYF. The DNA for the CDR3 is TGCAGCGTTGGTAGGGCCGGAAGCCAAGAGACCCAGTACTTC. The V call is TRBV29-1, the J call TRBJ2-5; D uncertain. V was pared by 4 bases and J by 1 base, with 13 bases between. Germline-derived CDR1 and CDR2 are SQVTM and ANQGSEA. The CDR3 consists of 14 residues.

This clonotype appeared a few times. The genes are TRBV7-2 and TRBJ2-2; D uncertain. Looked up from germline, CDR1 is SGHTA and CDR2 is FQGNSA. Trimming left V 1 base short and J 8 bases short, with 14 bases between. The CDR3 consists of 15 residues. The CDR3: CASSLGAKSIGELFF. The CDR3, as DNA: TGTGCCAGCAGCTTAGGGGCCAAGTCGATAGGGGAGCTGTTTTTT.

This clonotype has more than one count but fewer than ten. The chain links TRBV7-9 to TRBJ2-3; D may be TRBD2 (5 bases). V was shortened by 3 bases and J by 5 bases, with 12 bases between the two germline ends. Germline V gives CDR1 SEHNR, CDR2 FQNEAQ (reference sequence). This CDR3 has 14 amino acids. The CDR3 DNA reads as TGTGCCAGCAGCTTCGAGGGCCGGGAAGATACGCAGTATTTT. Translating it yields CASSFEGREDTQYF.

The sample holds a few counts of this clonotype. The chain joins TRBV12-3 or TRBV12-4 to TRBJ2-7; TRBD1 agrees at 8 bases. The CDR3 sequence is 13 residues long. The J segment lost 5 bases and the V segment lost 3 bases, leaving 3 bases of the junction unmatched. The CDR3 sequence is CASSLTGVDEQYF. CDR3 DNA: TGTGCCAGCAGTTTGACAGGGGTCGACGAGCAGTACTTC.

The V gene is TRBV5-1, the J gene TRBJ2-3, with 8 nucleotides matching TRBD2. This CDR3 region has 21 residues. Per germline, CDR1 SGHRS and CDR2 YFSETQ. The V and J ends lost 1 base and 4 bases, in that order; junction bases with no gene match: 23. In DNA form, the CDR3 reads TGCGCCAGCAGCTTGATTCCCGGGGTAGCGGGATCTACCCGAGGATCAGATACGCAGTATTTT. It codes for CASSLIPGVAGSTRGSDTQYF.

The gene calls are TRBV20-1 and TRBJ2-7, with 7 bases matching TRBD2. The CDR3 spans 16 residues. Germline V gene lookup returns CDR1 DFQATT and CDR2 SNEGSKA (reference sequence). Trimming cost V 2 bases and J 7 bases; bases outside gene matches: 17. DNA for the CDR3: TGCAGTGCTAGAAGGCGCCGAGCTAGCGGACTTTTGGAGCAGTACTTC. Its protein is CSARRRRASGLLEQYF.

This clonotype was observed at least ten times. For the CDR3, the DNA is TGCGCCAGCAGCTTGGTTAGCGGGATATACAATGAGCAGTTCTTC. Its translation: CASSLVSGIYNEQFF. The chain uses TRBV5-1 and TRBJ2-1; TRBD2 matches at 8 bases. Germline V gene sequence: CDR1 SGHRS, CDR2 YFSETQ. There are 15 residues in the CDR3. V lost 0 bases and J lost 4; bases outside the gene matches: 3.